The 5 T cell receptor beta chains listed next were all sequenced from one sample in a study of T-cell reconstitution after alpha-beta-depleted transplantation in children. Molecular barcoding with unique molecular identifiers was used for the TCRbeta library. TCRdb recomputed calls from the PCR reads with MiXCR, one row per CDR3 protein. This sample has hundreds of thousands of distinct CDR3 sequences, with 10% to 15% found just once. Sample: PBMCs, mostly from graft donor cells, taken 360 days after TCRalphabeta/CD19-depleted stem cell transplant. These receptors were taken from a male patient under 18 who had a stem cell transplant for acute myeloid leukemia, so the T cells may come from the graft donor.

This clonotype was seen repeatedly, ten times or more. V gene TRBV12-3 or TRBV12-4 combines with J gene TRBJ2-7; 9 bases are a match to TRBD2. This CDR3 is built from 14 residues. The CDR3 here is CDGEGTSFSYEQYF. CDR3 DNA sequence: TGTGACGGCGAGGGGACTAGCTTCTCCTACGAGCAGTACTTC.

The chain joins TRBV30 to TRBJ2-2, with a weak D call TRBD1 (5 bases). Germline assignment: CDR1 GTSNPN and CDR2 SVGIG (reference sequence). V dropped 0 bases and J dropped 6 bases, with 8 bases sitting between them. The CDR3 has 13 residues. CDR3 sequence: CAWSVVGAGELFF. The CDR3 DNA is TGTGCCTGGAGTGTAGTAGGGGCCGGGGAGCTGTTTTTT.

This clonotype was observed a few times. The chain has TRBV12-3 or TRBV12-4 and TRBJ1-6, with a weak D call TRBD1 (6 bases). Between the trimmed V and J ends, which lost 3 bases and 11 bases, there was a span of 14 bases. The CDR3 sequence is 14 residues long. CDR3 DNA sequence: TGTGCCAGCAGTTTGGGGGGGGCGCTTCCACCCCTCCACTTT. This codes for CASSLGGALPPLHF.

This chain joins TRBV20-1 and TRBJ2-7, with a possible D match to TRBD2 (5 bases). Germline V CDR1 and CDR2: DFQATT, SNEGSKA (reference sequence). This CDR3 has 14 amino acids. Between the trimmed V and J ends, which lost 6 bases and 4 bases, there was a span of 19 bases. Written as DNA, the CDR3 is TGCAGTGCCCCCGCCGAGGGAGCGGCATACGAGCAGTACTTC. It specifies CSAPAEGAAYEQYF.

This clonotype was observed many times. The rearrangement links TRBV5-6 to TRBJ2-5; 11 bases align to TRBD2. Germline V gene sequence: CDR1 SGHDT, CDR2 YYEEEE. The CDR3 is 21 amino acids. The V and J ends lost 2 bases and 0 bases, in that order; junction bases with no gene match: 18. CDR3 in amino acids: CASSFSWMTWGLAEHQETQYF. The CDR3 nucleotides are TGTGCCAGCAGCTTCAGCTGGATGACTTGGGGACTAGCGGAGCACCAAGAGACCCAGTACTTC.